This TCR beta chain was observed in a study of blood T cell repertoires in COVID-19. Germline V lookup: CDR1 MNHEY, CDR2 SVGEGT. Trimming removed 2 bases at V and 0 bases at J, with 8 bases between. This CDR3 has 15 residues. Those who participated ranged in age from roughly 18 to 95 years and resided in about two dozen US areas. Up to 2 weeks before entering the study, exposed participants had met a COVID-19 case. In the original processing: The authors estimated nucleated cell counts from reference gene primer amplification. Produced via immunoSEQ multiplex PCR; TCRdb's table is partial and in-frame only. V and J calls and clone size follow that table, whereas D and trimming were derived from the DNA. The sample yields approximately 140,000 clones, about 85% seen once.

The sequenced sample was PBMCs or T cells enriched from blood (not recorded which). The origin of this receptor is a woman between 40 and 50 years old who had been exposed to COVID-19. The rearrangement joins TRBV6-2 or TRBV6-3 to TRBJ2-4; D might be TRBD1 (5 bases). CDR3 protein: CASSYRQLAKNIQYF. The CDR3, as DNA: TGTGCCAGCAGTTACCGACAGCTAGCCAAAAACATTCAGTACTTC.